This T cell receptor (beta chain) originates from a study of blood T cell repertoires in COVID-19. Background on the study: The samples span acute and convalescent COVID-19 from the United States, Italy and Spain. PBMCs, B-cell-depleted T cells, or T cells were the source of the cDNA or gDNA that made up the material.

Original handling: Scientists estimated how many nucleated cells there were by amplifying reference gene primers. Method: immunoSEQ multiplex PCR; TCRdb's copy keeps in-frame clones and lacks some. V and J calls and clone size come straight from that table; D and trimming were deduced from the DNA. This sample has 400,000 to 550,000 clones, with 85% to 90% found just once. Per germline, CDR1 MNHNS and CDR2 SASEGT. Deletions cut 1 base from V and 10 bases from J, with 15 bases between. This CDR3 is built from 14 residues. The receptor's source is a woman aged 25 to 45 with acute or convalescent COVID-19. The chain employs TRBV6-1 and TRBJ2-3; no clear D. The specimen was peripheral blood. CDR3 coding DNA: TGTGCCAGCAGTGAAGAATCCATTTGGTCGGCGCAGTATTTT. Protein sequence: CASSEESIWSAQYF.